One sample yielded the 26 T cell receptor beta chains listed below, sequenced in a study of blood T cell repertoires in COVID-19. TCRdb's copy holds only in-frame clones and misses some; the assay was immunoSEQ multiplex PCR. The data contain 250,000 to 400,000 clones, about 87% of them singletons. The sequencing input was peripheral blood. The receptors originated from a woman in her 30s with COVID-19, enrolled during active disease.

This chain joins TRBV6-2 or TRBV6-3 and TRBJ2-3; unclear D gene. The CDR3 extends over 14 amino acids. Germline V gene lookup returns CDR1 MNHEY and CDR2 SVGEGT. V was cut by 2 bases and J by 2 bases, with 8 bases left in between. CDR3 nucleotides: TGTGCCAGCAGTTACCTCGCCTACACAGATACGCAGTATTTT. Its translation: CASSYLAYTDTQYF.

The chain couples TRBV29-1 to TRBJ1-2; D not certain. The CDR3 covers 11 residues. Per the germline V gene, CDR1 is SQVTM and CDR2 is ANQGSEA. With 5 bases removed from V and 7 bases from J, the gap between germline ends came to 11 bases. DNA of the CDR3: TGCAGCGTTCCCGGTATACCTGGCTACACCTTC. It specifies CSVPGIPGYTF.

The chain is built from TRBV7-9 and TRBJ2-3; 8 nucleotides align to TRBD2. The germline V gene encodes CDR1 SEHNR and CDR2 FQNEAQ (reference sequence). The trim removed 0 bases at V and 4 bases at J, leaving 3 bases unmatched. This CDR3 contains 15 residues. Here the CDR3 DNA reads TGTGCCAGCAGCTTAGCGCAAGCGGGGGCAGATACGCAGTATTTT. Protein: CASSLAQAGADTQYF.

J is TRBJ2-1 and V is TRBV19; D possibly corresponds to TRBD2 (6 bases). The CDR3 consists of 14 residues. Germline V gene data show CDR1 as LNHDA and CDR2 as SQIVND (reference sequence). Trimming took off 6 bases at V and 5 bases at J, with 14 bases between the two ends. The CDR3 spells CASRSGEIDNEQFF. The CDR3 DNA is TGTGCCAGTAGATCGGGAGAGATCGACAATGAGCAGTTCTTC.

The CDR3 protein is CASTLEGAGGYTF. CDR3 nucleotides: TGCGCCAGCACCCTAGAGGGGGCGGGTGGCTACACCTTC. The V and J genes are TRBV5-1 and TRBJ1-2; 7 bases match TRBD1. J gave up 7 bases and V 6 bases, and 9 bases lay outside the gene matches. The CDR3 contains 13 residues. Germline V gives CDR1 SGHRS, CDR2 YFSETQ. Combining the CDR3 with reference TRBV5-1 and TRBJ1-2 gives the whole variable domain KAGVTQTPRYLIKTRGQQVTLSCSPISGHRSVSWYQQTPGQGLQFLFEYFSETQRNKGNFPGRFSGRQFSNSRSEMNVSTLELGDSALYLCASTLEGAGGYTFGSGTRLTVV.

The rearrangement uses TRBV13 and TRBJ2-7; D call uncertain. The germline V and J ends were trimmed by 1 base and 5 bases, with 9 bases remaining between them. This CDR3 region has 13 residues. Germline-derived CDR1 and CDR2 are PRHDT and FYEKMQ (reference sequence). CDR3 in DNA: TGTGCCAGCAGCTTAGACTCGTCGAACGAGCAGTACGTC. Protein product: CASSLDSSNEQYV.

This chain uses TRBV19 with TRBJ2-3; D gene unclear. The germline CDR1 and CDR2 sequences are LNHDA and SQIVND (reference sequence). The ends were cut back, 3 bases at V and 1 base at J, with 11 bases in the middle. This CDR3 is built from 15 residues. Here the CDR3 DNA reads TGTGCCAGTAGTATGTCCCCTCAGGGCACAGATACGCAGTATTTT. As protein: CASSMSPQGTDTQYF.

V usage is TRBV19 and J usage is TRBJ1-2; no definite D call. The V end was cut by 5 bases, the J end by 4 bases, with 17 bases between. The CDR3 is 15 amino acids. The germline gives CDR1 LNHDA, CDR2 SQIVND (reference sequence). CDR3: CASSPPRLGFYGYTF. The CDR3 DNA is TGTGCCAGTAGTCCCCCCCGGCTCGGGTTCTATGGCTACACCTTC.

The gene calls are TRBV19 and TRBJ1-5; D unclear. V lost 4 bases and J lost 11, with 15 bases in between. The germline gives CDR1 LNHDA, CDR2 SQIVND (reference sequence). The CDR3 runs to 13 residues. CDR3 in amino acids: CASSTPGRSAQHF. In DNA form, the CDR3 reads TGTGCCAGTAGTACCCCCGGGAGATCAGCCCAGCATTTT.

V and J are TRBV6-5 and TRBJ1-1; no clear D gene. The CDR3 runs 13 residues. Trimming cost V 4 bases and J 5 bases, with 11 bases left between them. From germline, CDR1 is MNHEY and CDR2 SVGAGI. CDR3 loop: CASSLSVRTEAFF. The CDR3 bases are TGTGCCAGCAGTTTATCAGTGAGGACTGAAGCTTTCTTT.

The genes are TRBV11-2 and TRBJ1-3, with 7 bases aligning to TRBD1. V was clipped by 5 bases and J by 0 bases; unmatched bases: 4. In germline, CDR1 is SGHAT, CDR2 FQNNGV. The CDR3 totals 15 residues. The CDR3 DNA reads TGTGCCAGCAGCCCGCGACAGGGCTCTGGAAACACCATATATTTT. Translation: CASSPRQGSGNTIYF.

This clone was seen once. The chain couples TRBV10-3 to TRBJ1-5; no reliable D call. Trimming cost V 2 bases and J 5 bases, with 10 bases left between them. From germline, CDR1 is ENHRY and CDR2 SYGVKD. The CDR3 sequence is 14 residues long. The CDR3: CAISEAGLDQPQHF. CDR3 bases: TGTGCCATCAGTGAGGCAGGACTTGATCAGCCCCAGCATTTT.

This sequence joins TRBV30 and TRBJ2-1, with 9 nucleotides matching TRBD2. The CDR3 extends over 15 amino acids. V was clipped by 2 bases and J by 3 bases; unmatched bases: 5. Germline V CDR1 and CDR2: GTSNPN, SVGIG (reference sequence). The CDR3 nucleotides are TGTGCCTGGAGTAAAGTAGCGGGGGACTACAATGAGCAGTTCTTC. Its protein is CAWSKVAGDYNEQFF.

This chain joins TRBV27 and TRBJ2-7, with D perhaps TRBD2 (6 bases). This CDR3 region has 15 residues. Trimming left V 5 bases short and J 5 bases short, with 19 bases between. Germline lookup yields CDR1 MNHEY and CDR2 SMNVEV (reference sequence). The CDR3 spells CASSTGLTAANEQYF. The CDR3 region has the DNA TGTGCCAGCAGTACGGGACTTACTGCCGCCAACGAGCAGTACTTC.

This chain links TRBV7-9 with TRBJ1-1; 10 bases agree with TRBD1. CDR3 length: 15 residues. The trim removed 4 bases at V and 3 bases at J, leaving 5 bases unmatched. Per the germline V gene, CDR1 is SEHNR and CDR2 is FQNEAQ (reference sequence). The CDR3 nucleotides read TGTGCCAGCAGCTCGCCCGGGACAGGGGACACTGAAGCTTTCTTT. It encodes CASSSPGTGDTEAFF. The full variable domain, with the rest looked up from reference TRBV7-9 and TRBJ1-1, is DTGVSQNPRHKITKRGQNVTFRCDPISEHNRLYWYRQTLGQGPEFLTYFQNEAQLEKSRLLSDRFSAERPKGSFSTLEIQRTEQGDSAMYLCASSSPGTGDTEAFFGQGTRLTVV.

This clone came up a few times. The chain combines TRBV19 with TRBJ1-5; 9 bases fit TRBD1. CDR3 length: 13 amino acids. The trim removed 10 bases at V and 6 bases at J, leaving 7 bases unmatched. CDR1 and CDR2 (germline): LNHDA, SQIVND (reference sequence). CDR3 in DNA: TGTGCCACCTCCGGGACAGGGACTCAGCCCCAGCATTTT. Protein: CATSGTGTQPQHF.

V usage is TRBV11-3 and J usage is TRBJ2-2; D may be TRBD2 (5 bases). The CDR3 spans 16 residues. Germline V gene data show CDR1 as SGHNT and CDR2 as YENEEA. Deletions cut 5 bases from V and 0 bases from J, with 13 bases between. Written as DNA, the CDR3 is TGTGCCAGCAGCCACCGACTAACCCCGAACACCGGGGAGCTGTTTTTT. It yields the protein CASSHRLTPNTGELFF.

This clone was counted a single time. The gene calls are TRBV29-1 and TRBJ1-4, with D maybe TRBD1 (6 bases). The germline V gene has CDR1 SQVTM and CDR2 ANQGSEA. The length of the CDR3 is 14 residues. The ends were cut back, 5 bases at V and 7 bases at J, with 17 bases in the middle. CDR3 region: CSVRLTGRGEKLFF. CDR3 in DNA: TGCAGCGTTAGACTTACAGGGAGGGGTGAAAAACTGTTTTTT.

The chain links TRBV2 to TRBJ1-4, with 11 bases aligning to TRBD1. The CDR3 runs 14 residues. Trimming removed 6 bases from V and 6 bases from J; junction bases left unmatched: 3. Germline V gene sequence: CDR1 SNHLY, CDR2 FYNNEI. The CDR3 sequence: CASRQGQGDEKLFF. As DNA, the CDR3 is TGTGCCAGCAGACAGGGACAGGGGGATGAAAAACTGTTTTTT.

The chain joins TRBV19 to TRBJ2-5; 10 positions match TRBD2. Germline V gene data show CDR1 as LNHDA and CDR2 as SQIVND (reference sequence). The CDR3 has 17 amino acids. Trimming at V came to 4 bases and at J to 1 base, leaving 9 bases not matched to a gene. The CDR3 DNA sequence: TGTGCCAGTAGTAGTTTGGTAGCGGGGGGTTTCCAAGAGACCCAGTACTTC. Protein product: CASSSLVAGGFQETQYF. Drawing the rest from reference TRBV19 and TRBJ2-5, the complete variable domain is DGGITQSPKYLFRKEGQNVTLSCEQNLNHDAMYWYRQDPGQGLRLIYYSQIVNDFQKGDIAEGYSVSREKKESFPLTVTSAQKNPTAFYLCASSSLVAGGFQETQYFGPGTRLLVL.

This clone showed up just once. Other DNA sequences in the same sample also yield this CDR3. The gene calls are TRBV27 and TRBJ1-2; D is uncertain. CDR1 is MNHEY and CDR2 is SMNVEV in the germline V gene (reference sequence). Trimming removed 3 bases at V and 5 bases at J, with 10 bases between. This CDR3 region has 13 residues. CDR3 protein: CASSFRGGYGYTF. The CDR3 DNA reads as TGTGCCAGCAGTTTTCGGGGAGGGTATGGCTACACCTTC.

V is TRBV5-4 and J is TRBJ2-7, with D possibly being TRBD1 (6 bases). The CDR3 extends over 15 amino acids. Germline V gene lookup returns CDR1 SGHNT and CDR2 YYREEE (reference sequence). V dropped 3 bases and J dropped 5 bases, with 18 bases sitting between them. The CDR3 sequence is CASSSVGAPYDEQYF. As DNA, the CDR3 is TGTGCCAGCAGCTCCGTGGGGGCACCTTACGACGAGCAGTACTTC.

The chain has TRBV19 and TRBJ1-2; D not certain. The CDR3 consists of 17 residues. Trimming removed 2 bases from V and 2 bases from J, with 18 bases in between. The germline V gene encodes CDR1 LNHDA and CDR2 SQIVND (reference sequence). The CDR3 reads CASSISGRLGQNYGYTF. In nucleotides, the CDR3 is TGTGCCAGTAGTATATCTGGCAGACTTGGCCAGAACTATGGCTACACCTTC.

The chain has TRBV6-6 and TRBJ1-2; maybe TRBD1 (6 bases). Germline-derived CDR1 and CDR2 are MNHNY and SVGAGI (reference sequence). The CDR3 length is 14 residues. V dropped 7 bases and J dropped 4 bases, with 16 bases sitting between them. CDR3 nucleotides: TGTGCCAGCACCCAGGGGACGGATTCCTATGGCTACACCTTC. Translation: CASTQGTDSYGYTF.

The V call is TRBV5-1, the J call TRBJ2-3, with TRBD2 matching over 7 bases. There are 13 residues in the CDR3. Unmatched junction bases numbered 5, after V lost 4 bases and J lost 6 bases. Germline CDR1 is SGHRS and CDR2 is YFSETQ. The CDR3 is CASSGEGGDTQYF. The CDR3 nucleotides read TGCGCCAGCAGCGGGGAGGGTGGGGATACGCAGTATTTT.

The gene calls are TRBV4-1 and TRBJ1-5; 8 nucleotides align to TRBD1. The ends lost 2 bases at V and 4 bases at J; junction bases unmatched: 7. The CDR3 runs 16 residues. The germline gives CDR1 MGHRA, CDR2 YSYEKL. The CDR3 bases are TGCGCCAGCAGCCAAACATGGGACAGGCGTAATCAGCCCCAGCATTTT. This codes for CASSQTWDRRNQPQHF.